This TCR beta chain stems from a study of spatial heterogeneity in lung cancer. Time point: sample taken at primary tumor resection. Unsorted samples of tumor, nontumor lung or frozen PBMC had their whole RNA sequenced. One entry per CDR3 protein results from TCRdb running MiXCR on the 5' RACE reads. This sample has 35,000 to 45,000 distinct CDR3 sequences; less than 5.5% occur once, and the top ten carry roughly 25%. This CDR3 has 13 amino acids. CDR1 and CDR2 from the germline V gene are SEHNR and FQNEAQ (reference sequence). V was pared by 3 bases and J by 9 bases, with 15 bases between. This receptor was taken from a female donor with early-stage non-small cell lung cancer. This specimen was PBMCs, taken at surgery. The genes are TRBV7-9 and TRBJ2-7; either TRBD1 or TRBD2 may fit D (5 bases each). DNA of the CDR3: TGTGCCAGCAGCTTCCGAATCTGGGACCGGCAGTACTTC. This codes for CASSFRIWDRQYF.